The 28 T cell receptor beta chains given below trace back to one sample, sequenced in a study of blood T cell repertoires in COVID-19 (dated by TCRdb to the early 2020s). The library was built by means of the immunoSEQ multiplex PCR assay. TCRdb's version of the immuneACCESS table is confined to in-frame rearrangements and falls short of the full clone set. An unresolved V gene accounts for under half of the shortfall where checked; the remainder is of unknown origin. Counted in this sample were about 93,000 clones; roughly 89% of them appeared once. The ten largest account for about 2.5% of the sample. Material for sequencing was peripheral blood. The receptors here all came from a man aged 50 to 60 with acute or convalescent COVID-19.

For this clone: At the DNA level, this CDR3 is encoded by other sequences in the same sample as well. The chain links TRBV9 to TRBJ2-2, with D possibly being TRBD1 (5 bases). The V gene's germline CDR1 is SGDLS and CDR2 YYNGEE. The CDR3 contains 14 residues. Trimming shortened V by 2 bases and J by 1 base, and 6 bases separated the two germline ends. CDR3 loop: CASSVGQNTGELFF. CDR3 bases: TGTGCCAGCAGCGTCGGACAGAACACCGGGGAGCTGTTTTTT.

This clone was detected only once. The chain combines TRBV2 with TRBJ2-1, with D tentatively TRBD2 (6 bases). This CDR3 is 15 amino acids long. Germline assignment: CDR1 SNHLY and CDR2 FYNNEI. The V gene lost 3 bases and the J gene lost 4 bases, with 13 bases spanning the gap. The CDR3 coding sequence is TGTGCCAGCAGTGAGGGGATAGGAGGGTACAATGAGCAGTTCTTC. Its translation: CASSEGIGGYNEQFF.

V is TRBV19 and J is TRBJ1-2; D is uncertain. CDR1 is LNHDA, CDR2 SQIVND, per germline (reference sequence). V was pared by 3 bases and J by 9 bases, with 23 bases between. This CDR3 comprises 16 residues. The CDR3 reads CASSIIPLDYGMSYTF. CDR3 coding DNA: TGTGCCAGTAGTATCATTCCCCTTGACTATGGGATGAGCTACACCTTC.

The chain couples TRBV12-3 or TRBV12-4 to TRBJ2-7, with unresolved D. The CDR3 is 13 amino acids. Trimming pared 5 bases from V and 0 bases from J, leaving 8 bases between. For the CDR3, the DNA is TGTGCCAGCAGTCACAGTCCCTCCTACGAGCAGTACTTC. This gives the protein CASSHSPSYEQYF.

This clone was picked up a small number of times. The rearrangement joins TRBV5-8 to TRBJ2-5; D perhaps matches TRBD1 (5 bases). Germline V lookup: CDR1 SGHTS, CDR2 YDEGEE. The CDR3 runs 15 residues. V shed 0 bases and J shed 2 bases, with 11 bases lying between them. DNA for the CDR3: TGTGCCAGCAGCTTGGCAGGGAATCCACAAGAGACCCAGTACTTC. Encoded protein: CASSLAGNPQETQYF.

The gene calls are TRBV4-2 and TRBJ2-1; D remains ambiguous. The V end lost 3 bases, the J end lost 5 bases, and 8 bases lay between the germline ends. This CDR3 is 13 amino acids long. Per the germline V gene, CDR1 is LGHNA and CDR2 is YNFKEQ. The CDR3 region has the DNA TGTGCCAGCAGCCACTGGGCCGACAATGAGCAGTTCTTC. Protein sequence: CASSHWADNEQFF.

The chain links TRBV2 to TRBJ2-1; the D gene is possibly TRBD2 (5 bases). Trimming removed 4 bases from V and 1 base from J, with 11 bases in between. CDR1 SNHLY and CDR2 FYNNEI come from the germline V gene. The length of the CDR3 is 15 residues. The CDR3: CASSVGENSYNEQFF. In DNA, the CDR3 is TGTGCCAGCAGTGTTGGGGAGAATTCCTACAATGAGCAGTTCTTC.

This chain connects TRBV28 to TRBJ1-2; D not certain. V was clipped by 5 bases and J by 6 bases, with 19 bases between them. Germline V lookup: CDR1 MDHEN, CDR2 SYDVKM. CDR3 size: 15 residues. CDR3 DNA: TGTGCCAGCAGTGACCCGCGGCTCAAGAGGAATGGCTACACCTTC. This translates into CASSDPRLKRNGYTF.

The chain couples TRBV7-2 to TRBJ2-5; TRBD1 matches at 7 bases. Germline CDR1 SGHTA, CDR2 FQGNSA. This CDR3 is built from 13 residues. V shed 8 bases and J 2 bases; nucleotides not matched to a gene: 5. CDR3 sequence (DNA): TGTGCCAGCCGAAGGGACAGACAAGAGACCCAGTACTTC. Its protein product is CASRRDRQETQYF.

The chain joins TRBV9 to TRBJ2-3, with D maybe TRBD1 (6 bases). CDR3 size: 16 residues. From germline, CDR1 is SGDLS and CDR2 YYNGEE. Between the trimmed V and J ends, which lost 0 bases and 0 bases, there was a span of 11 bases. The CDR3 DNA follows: TGTGCCAGCAGCGTAGTTGGACAGCCAAGCACAGATACGCAGTATTTT. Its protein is CASSVVGQPSTDTQYF.

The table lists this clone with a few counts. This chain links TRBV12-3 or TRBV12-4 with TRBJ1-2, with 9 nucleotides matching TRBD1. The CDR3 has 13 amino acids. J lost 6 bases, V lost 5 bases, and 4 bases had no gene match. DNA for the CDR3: TGTGCCAGCAGTGAGGGACAGGGAGATGGCTACACCTTC. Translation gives CASSEGQGDGYTF.

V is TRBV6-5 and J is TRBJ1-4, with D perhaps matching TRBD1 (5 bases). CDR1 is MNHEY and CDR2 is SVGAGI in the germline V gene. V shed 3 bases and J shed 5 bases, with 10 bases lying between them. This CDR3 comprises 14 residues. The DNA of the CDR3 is TGTGCCAGCAGTTATTACCCAGGGAATGAAAAACTGTTTTTT. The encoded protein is CASSYYPGNEKLFF.

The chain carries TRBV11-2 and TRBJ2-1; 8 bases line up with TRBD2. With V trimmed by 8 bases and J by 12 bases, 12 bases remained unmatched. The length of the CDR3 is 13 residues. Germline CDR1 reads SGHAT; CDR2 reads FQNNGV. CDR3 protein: CASDPGGGPRQFF. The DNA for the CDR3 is TGTGCCAGCGACCCCGGGGGGGGGCCTAGGCAGTTCTTC.

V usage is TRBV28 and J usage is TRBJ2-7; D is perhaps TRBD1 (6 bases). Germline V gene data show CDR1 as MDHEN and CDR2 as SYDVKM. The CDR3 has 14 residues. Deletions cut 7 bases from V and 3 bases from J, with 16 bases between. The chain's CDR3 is CASTERTGNYEQYF. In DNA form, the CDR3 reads TGTGCCAGCACCGAGAGAACAGGGAACTACGAGCAGTACTTC. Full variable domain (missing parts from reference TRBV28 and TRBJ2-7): DVKVTQSSRYLVKRTGEKVFLECVQDMDHENMFWYRQDPGLGLRLIYFSYDVKMKEKGDIPEGYSVSREKKERFSLILESASTNQTSMYLCASTERTGNYEQYFGPGTRLTVT.

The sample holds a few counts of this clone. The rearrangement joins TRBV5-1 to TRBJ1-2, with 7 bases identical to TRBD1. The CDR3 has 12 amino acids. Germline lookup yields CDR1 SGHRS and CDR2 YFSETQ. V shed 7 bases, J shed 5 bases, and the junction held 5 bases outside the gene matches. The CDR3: CASRRQGYGYTF. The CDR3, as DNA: TGCGCCAGCCGAAGACAGGGTTATGGCTACACCTTC.

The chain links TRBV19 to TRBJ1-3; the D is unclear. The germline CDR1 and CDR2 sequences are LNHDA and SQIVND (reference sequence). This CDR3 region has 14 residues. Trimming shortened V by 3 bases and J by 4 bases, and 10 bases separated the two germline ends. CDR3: CASSMRGSGNTIYF. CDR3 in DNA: TGTGCCAGTAGTATGAGAGGGTCCGGAAACACCATATATTTT.

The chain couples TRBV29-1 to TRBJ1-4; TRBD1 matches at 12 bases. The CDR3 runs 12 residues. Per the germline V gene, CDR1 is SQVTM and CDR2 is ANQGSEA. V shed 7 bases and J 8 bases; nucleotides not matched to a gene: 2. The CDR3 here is CSAGTGGEKLFF. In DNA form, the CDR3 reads TGCAGCGCCGGGACAGGGGGCGAAAAACTGTTTTTT.

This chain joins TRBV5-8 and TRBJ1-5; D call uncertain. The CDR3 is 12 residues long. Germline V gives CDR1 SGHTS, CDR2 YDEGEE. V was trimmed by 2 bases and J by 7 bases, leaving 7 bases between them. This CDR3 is CASSFLSQPQHF. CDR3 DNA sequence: TGTGCCAGCAGCTTTCTCTCCCAGCCCCAGCATTTT.

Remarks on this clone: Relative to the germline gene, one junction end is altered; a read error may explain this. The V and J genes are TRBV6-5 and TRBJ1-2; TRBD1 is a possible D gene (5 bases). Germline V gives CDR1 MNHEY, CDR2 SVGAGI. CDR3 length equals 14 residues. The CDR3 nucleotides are TGTGCCAGCAGTGACTCGGCGCAGGGAGGTCGCTACACCTTC. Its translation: CASSDSAQGGRYTF.

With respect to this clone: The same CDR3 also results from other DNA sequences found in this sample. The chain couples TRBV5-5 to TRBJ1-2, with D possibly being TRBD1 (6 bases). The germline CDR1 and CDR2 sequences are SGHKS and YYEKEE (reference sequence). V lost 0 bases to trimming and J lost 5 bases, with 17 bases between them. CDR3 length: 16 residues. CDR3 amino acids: CASSLGGGHQGYGYTF. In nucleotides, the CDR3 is TGTGCCAGCAGCTTGGGTGGGGGTCATCAGGGGTATGGCTACACCTTC.

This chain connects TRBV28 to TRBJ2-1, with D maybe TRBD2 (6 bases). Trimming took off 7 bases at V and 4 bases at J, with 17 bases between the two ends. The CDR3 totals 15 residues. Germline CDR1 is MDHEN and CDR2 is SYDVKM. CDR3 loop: CASTYGRDSYNEQFF. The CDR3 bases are TGTGCCAGCACCTACGGTCGGGACTCGTACAATGAGCAGTTCTTC. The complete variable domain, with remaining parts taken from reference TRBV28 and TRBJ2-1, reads DVKVTQSSRYLVKRTGEKVFLECVQDMDHENMFWYRQDPGLGLRLIYFSYDVKMKEKGDIPEGYSVSREKKERFSLILESASTNQTSMYLCASTYGRDSYNEQFFGPGTRLTVL.

The CDR3, as DNA: TGTGCCAGCAGCCCTTCATACGGACAGGAGCAGTTCTTC. Protein sequence: CASSPSYGQEQFF. V and J are TRBV7-3 and TRBJ2-1; weak D call: TRBD1 (6 bases). CDR3 size: 13 residues. The V end was cut by 5 bases, the J end by 10 bases, with 15 bases between. Germline CDR1 and CDR2: SGHTA and FQGTGA.

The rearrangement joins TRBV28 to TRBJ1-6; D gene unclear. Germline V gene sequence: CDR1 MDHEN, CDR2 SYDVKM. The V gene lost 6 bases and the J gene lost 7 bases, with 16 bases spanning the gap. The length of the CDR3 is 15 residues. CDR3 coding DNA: TGTGCCAGCAGCCCCCCCGCAACTTGGAATTCACCCCTCCACTTT. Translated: CASSPPATWNSPLHF.

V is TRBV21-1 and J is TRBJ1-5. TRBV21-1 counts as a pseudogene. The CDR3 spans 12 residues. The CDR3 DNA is TGTGCCAGCAGCAATAGGCGGCAGCCCCAGCATTTT. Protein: CASSNRRQPQHF.

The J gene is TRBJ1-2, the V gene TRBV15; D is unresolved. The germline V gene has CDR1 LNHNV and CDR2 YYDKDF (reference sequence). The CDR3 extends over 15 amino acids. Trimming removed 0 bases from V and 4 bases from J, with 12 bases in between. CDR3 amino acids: CATSRDWEVRYGYTF. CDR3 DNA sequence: TGTGCCACCAGCAGAGATTGGGAGGTTCGCTATGGCTACACCTTC.

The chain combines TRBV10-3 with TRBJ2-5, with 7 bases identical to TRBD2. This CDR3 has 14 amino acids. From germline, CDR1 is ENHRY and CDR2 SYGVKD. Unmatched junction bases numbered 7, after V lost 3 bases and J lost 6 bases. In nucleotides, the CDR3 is TGTGCCATCAGTGATGGAAACGGGAGGAAGACCCAGTACTTC. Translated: CAISDGNGRKTQYF.

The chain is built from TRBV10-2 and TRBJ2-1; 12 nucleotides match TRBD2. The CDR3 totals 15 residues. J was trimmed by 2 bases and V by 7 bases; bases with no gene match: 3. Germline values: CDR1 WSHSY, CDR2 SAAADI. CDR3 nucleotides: TGCGCCAGCACTAGCGGGGGGGCCCCCTACAATGAGCAGTTCTTC. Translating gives CASTSGGAPYNEQFF.

The CDR3 loop is CASRAGTTGPDTQYF. CDR3 nucleotides: TGTGCCAGCAGGGCCGGGACAACGGGGCCAGATACGCAGTATTTT. V and J are TRBV6-5 and TRBJ2-3; D is possibly TRBD1 (6 bases). The CDR3 loop spans 15 amino acids. The V and J ends lost 6 bases and 4 bases respectively, with 17 bases between them. Germline V gives CDR1 MNHEY, CDR2 SVGAGI.